The sequence of this TCR beta chain was determined in a study of long-term antiretroviral therapy in people with HIV. Per donor, at least one pre-ART and at least two post-ART PBMC samples were obtained. Germline assignment: CDR1 SNHLY and CDR2 FYNNEI. The CDR3 runs to 15 residues. Trimming removed 7 bases at V and 4 bases at J, with 14 bases between. This was the immunoSEQ v3.0 assay at survey level. The table came from immunoSEQ multiplex PCR; TCRdb's copy has only in-frame clones and leaves some out. The profile shows tens of thousands of clones, over 90% of them singletons. This clonotype was sampled from a woman in her forties with HIV. The chain is built from TRBV2 and TRBJ1-6; D is possibly TRBD1 (6 bases). The sequenced sample was unsorted PBMCs, obtained around 6.5 years after starting antiretroviral therapy. In nucleotides, the CDR3 is TGTGCCAGCATCCGGACAGATTCTTATAATTCACCCCTCCACTTT. Translating it yields CASIRTDSYNSPLHF.